Shown below are 13 T cell receptor beta chains from a single sample sequenced in a study of T cell responses to AZD1222 COVID-19 vaccine (dated by TCRdb to 2020 to 2022). Libraries were built with the immunoSEQ multiplex PCR assay. TCRdb took this table from immuneACCESS and kept in-frame rearrangements with V and J called. Such tables lack part of the clones; where checked against another copy, unresolved V genes explain under half of the gap, and the rest is unexplained. The sample records over 100,000 clones, more than 75% of which are singletons. The ten largest make up about 4% of the sample. The label giving this sample's time point can be read as: about 28 days (+/-7) after the second vaccine dose. Here the sequenced sample was peripheral blood, taken 28 days after the second AZD1222 dose. Receptors originate from an adult who received the AZD1222 COVID-19 vaccine.

The V and J genes are TRBV27 and TRBJ1-6, with TRBD1 matching 9 bases. This CDR3 has 17 residues. CDR1 and CDR2 from the germline V gene are MNHEY and SMNVEV (reference sequence). V lost 5 bases to trimming and J lost 0 bases; unmatched junction nucleotides: 5. In DNA, the CDR3 is TGTGCCAGCAGTCCGATACAGGGGGCCTCCTATAATTCACCCCTCCACTTT. It codes for CASSPIQGASYNSPLHF.

The DNA of the CDR3 is TGTGCCAGCAGTGAAGTGCGATCGAACACTGAAGCTTTCTTT. Protein sequence: CASSEVRSNTEAFF. The chain combines TRBV2 with TRBJ1-1; D is unresolved. V was trimmed by 1 base and J by 1 base, leaving 7 bases between them. The CDR3 sequence is 14 residues long. Germline assignment: CDR1 SNHLY and CDR2 FYNNEI.

Only a few counts were recorded for this clone. The chain has TRBV7-3 and TRBJ1-1; no definite D call. The CDR3 loop spans 13 amino acids. Germline-derived CDR1 and CDR2 are SGHTA and FQGTGA. V lost 4 bases and J 1 base, leaving 7 bases between the germline ends. The CDR3 DNA reads TGTGCCAGCAGCTCCGCAGCGAACACTGAAGCTTTCTTT. Translating gives CASSSAANTEAFF.

This chain uses TRBV9 with TRBJ2-3; 8 positions match TRBD2. The CDR3 has 14 amino acids. Unmatched junction bases numbered 6, after V lost 3 bases and J lost 6 bases. Per germline, CDR1 SGDLS and CDR2 YYNGEE. CDR3 DNA sequence: TGTGCCAGCAGCGCCAGCGGGGGAGCTGATACGCAGTATTTT. It is translated as CASSASGGADTQYF. The complete variable domain, with remaining parts taken from reference TRBV9 and TRBJ2-3, reads DSGVTQTPKHLITATGQRVTLRCSPRSGDLSVYWYQQSLDQGLQFLIQYYNGEERAKGNILERFSAQQFPDLHSELNLSSLELGDSALYFCASSASGGADTQYFGPGTRLTVL.

A single count supports this clone. The chain joins TRBV29-1 to TRBJ1-4, with 10 bases identical to TRBD1. Looked up from germline, CDR1 is SQVTM and CDR2 is ANQGSEA. This CDR3 has 13 residues. J lost 8 bases, V lost 8 bases, and 8 bases had no gene match. CDR3: CSIRQGAGEKLFF. For the CDR3, the DNA is TGCAGCATTAGACAGGGGGCCGGGGAAAAACTGTTTTTT.

This chain links TRBV11-3 with TRBJ2-7; D may be TRBD1 (6 bases). CDR3 length equals 15 residues. The germline CDR1 and CDR2 sequences are SGHNT and YENEEA. Trimming cost V 3 bases and J 3 bases, with 15 bases left between them. CDR3 protein: CASSLGVTGNYEQYF. As DNA, the CDR3 is TGTGCCAGCAGCTTGGGTGTTACAGGGAACTACGAGCAGTACTTC.

The rearrangement uses TRBV28 and TRBJ1-1; D is perhaps TRBD1 (5 bases). V was clipped by 6 bases and J by 2 bases, with 16 bases between them. CDR1 and CDR2 (germline): MDHEN, SYDVKM. The CDR3 contains 15 residues. DNA for the CDR3: TGTGCCAGCAGCTCCCAGGGCGGGGGAAACACTGAAGCTTTCTTT. As protein: CASSSQGGGNTEAFF.

This chain connects TRBV7-9 to TRBJ2-7, with D tentatively TRBD1 (6 bases). Per germline, CDR1 SEHNR and CDR2 FQNEAQ (reference sequence). The V end lost 4 bases, the J end lost 7 bases, and 17 bases lay between the germline ends. The CDR3 covers 14 residues. Written as DNA, the CDR3 is TGTGCCAGCAGCTCGGGACAAGCTCTCGAGGAGCAGTACTTC. The encoded protein is CASSSGQALEEQYF.

The chain joins TRBV6-2 or TRBV6-3 to TRBJ1-5; 8 bases fit TRBD1. V was clipped by 5 bases and J by 4 bases; unmatched bases: 10. This CDR3 region has 16 residues. Looked up from germline, CDR1 is MNHEY and CDR2 is SVGEGT. For the CDR3, the DNA is TGTGCCAGCAGTCGCTCCCAGGACAGGGTTAATCAGCCCCAGCATTTT. Translated, it gives CASSRSQDRVNQPQHF.

The chain carries TRBV7-9 and TRBJ2-1, with D possibly TRBD1 on 5 matching bases. CDR3 length equals 14 residues. Trimming stripped 5 bases from V and 4 bases from J, with 12 bases between. Germline V gene data show CDR1 as SEHNR and CDR2 as FQNEAQ (reference sequence). Written as DNA, the CDR3 is TGTGCCAGCAGCCCAGGGTGGGGTTACAATGAGCAGTTCTTC. Amino acids: CASSPGWGYNEQFF.

V usage is TRBV14 and J usage is TRBJ1-3; D gene unclear. This CDR3 has 13 residues. Germline-derived CDR1 and CDR2 are SGHDN and FVKESK. V lost 4 bases to trimming and J lost 4 bases, with 8 bases between them. The CDR3 sequence is CASSLPGGNTIYF. As DNA, the CDR3 is TGTGCCAGCAGCCTTCCCGGGGGAAACACCATATATTTT. Full variable domain (remainder filled in from reference TRBV14 and TRBJ1-3): EAGVTQFPSHSVIEKGQTVTLRCDPISGHDNLYWYRRVMGKEIKFLLHFVKESKQDESGMPNNRFLAERTGGTYSTLKVQPAELEDSGVYFCASSLPGGNTIYFGEGSWLTVV.

The chain uses TRBV7-9 and TRBJ2-1; perhaps D is TRBD1 or TRBD2 (5 bases each). The CDR3 length is 14 residues. Trimming cost V 3 bases and J 6 bases, with 12 bases left between them. CDR1 is SEHNR, CDR2 FQNEAQ, per germline (reference sequence). As DNA, the CDR3 is TGTGCCAGCAGCTTGGTTGGGGGAACCAATGAGCAGTTCTTC. Translation gives CASSLVGGTNEQFF. Full variable domain (outside the CDR3, taken from reference TRBV7-9 and TRBJ2-1): DTGVSQNPRHKITKRGQNVTFRCDPISEHNRLYWYRQTLGQGPEFLTYFQNEAQLEKSRLLSDRFSAERPKGSFSTLEIQRTEQGDSAMYLCASSLVGGTNEQFFGPGTRLTVL.

V gene TRBV7-2 combines with J gene TRBJ2-7; unclear D gene. Looked up from germline, CDR1 is SGHTA and CDR2 is FQGNSA. Trimming removed 1 base at V and 0 bases at J, with 13 bases between. This CDR3 has 16 residues. CDR3: CASSLDSGGSSYEQYF. CDR3 DNA: TGTGCCAGCAGCTTAGATTCAGGCGGCAGCTCCTACGAGCAGTACTTC.